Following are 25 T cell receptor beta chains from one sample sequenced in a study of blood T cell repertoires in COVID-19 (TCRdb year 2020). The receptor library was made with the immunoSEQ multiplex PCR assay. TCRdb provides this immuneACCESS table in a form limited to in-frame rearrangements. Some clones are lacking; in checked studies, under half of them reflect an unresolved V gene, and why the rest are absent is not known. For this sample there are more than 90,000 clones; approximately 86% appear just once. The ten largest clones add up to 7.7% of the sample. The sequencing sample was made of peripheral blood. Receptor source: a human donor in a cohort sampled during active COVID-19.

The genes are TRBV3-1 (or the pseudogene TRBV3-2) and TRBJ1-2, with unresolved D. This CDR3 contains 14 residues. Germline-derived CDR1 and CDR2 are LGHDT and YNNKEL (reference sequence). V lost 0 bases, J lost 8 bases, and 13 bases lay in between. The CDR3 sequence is CASSQDVGRSGYTF. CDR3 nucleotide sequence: TGTGCCAGCAGCCAAGATGTGGGGAGGTCGGGCTACACCTTC.

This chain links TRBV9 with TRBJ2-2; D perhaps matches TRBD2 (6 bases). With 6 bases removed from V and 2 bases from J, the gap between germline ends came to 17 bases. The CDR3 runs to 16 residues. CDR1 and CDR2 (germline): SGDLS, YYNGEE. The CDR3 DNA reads TGTGCCAGCACCACCCTACTGGGGGGTAACACCGGGGAGCTGTTTTTT. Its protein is CASTTLLGGNTGELFF.

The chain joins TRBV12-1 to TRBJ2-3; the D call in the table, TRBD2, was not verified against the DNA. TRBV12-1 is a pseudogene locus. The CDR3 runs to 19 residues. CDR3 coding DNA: TGTGCCAGCAGAGCTACCCGGGATAGCGGGGGGCGCCTCACAGATACGCAGTATTTT. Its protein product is CASRATRDSGGRLTDTQYF.

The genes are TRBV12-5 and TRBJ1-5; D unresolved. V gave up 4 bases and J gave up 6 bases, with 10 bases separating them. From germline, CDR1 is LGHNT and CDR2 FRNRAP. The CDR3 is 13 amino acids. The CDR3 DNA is TGTGCTAGTGGTTGGGAGGGTTCTCAGCCCCAGCATTTT. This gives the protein CASGWEGSQPQHF.

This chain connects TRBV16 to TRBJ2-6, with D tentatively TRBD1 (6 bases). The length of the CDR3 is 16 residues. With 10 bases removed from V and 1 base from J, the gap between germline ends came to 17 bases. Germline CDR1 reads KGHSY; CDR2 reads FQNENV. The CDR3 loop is CATSGQGESGANVLTF. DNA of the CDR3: TGTGCCACCTCGGGACAAGGAGAGTCTGGGGCCAACGTCCTGACTTTC. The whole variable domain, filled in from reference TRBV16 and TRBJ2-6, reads GEEVAQTPKHLVRGEGQKAKLYCAPIKGHSYVFWYQQVLKNEFKFLISFQNENVFDETGMPKERFSAKCLPNSPCSLEIQATKLEDSAVYFCATSGQGESGANVLTFGAGSRLTVL.

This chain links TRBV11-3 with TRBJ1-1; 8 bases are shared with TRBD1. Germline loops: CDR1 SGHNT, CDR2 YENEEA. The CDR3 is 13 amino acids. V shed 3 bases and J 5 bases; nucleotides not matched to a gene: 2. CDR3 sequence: CASSLTGETEAFF. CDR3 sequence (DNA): TGTGCCAGCAGCTTGACAGGGGAAACTGAAGCTTTCTTT.

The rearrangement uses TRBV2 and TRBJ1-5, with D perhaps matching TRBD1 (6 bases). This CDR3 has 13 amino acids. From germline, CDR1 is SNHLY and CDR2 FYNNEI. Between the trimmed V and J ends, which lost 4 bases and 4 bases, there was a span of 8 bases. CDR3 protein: CASSGQANQPQHF. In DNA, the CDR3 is TGTGCCAGCAGTGGACAGGCTAATCAGCCCCAGCATTTT.

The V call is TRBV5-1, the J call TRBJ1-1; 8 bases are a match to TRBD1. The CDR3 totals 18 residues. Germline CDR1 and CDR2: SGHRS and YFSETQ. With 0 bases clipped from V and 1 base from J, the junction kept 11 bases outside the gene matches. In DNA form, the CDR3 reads TGCGCCAGCAGCTTGGTCCAGGGGGCTGGGCGAAGGAACACTGAAGCTTTCTTT. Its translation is CASSLVQGAGRRNTEAFF.

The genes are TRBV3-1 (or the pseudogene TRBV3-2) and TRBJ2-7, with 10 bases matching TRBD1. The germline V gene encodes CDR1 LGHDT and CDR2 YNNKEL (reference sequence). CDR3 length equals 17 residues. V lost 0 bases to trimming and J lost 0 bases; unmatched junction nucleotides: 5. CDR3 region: CASSQDRTGGTSYEQYF. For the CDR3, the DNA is TGTGCCAGCAGCCAAGATAGGACAGGGGGAACCTCCTACGAGCAGTACTTC.

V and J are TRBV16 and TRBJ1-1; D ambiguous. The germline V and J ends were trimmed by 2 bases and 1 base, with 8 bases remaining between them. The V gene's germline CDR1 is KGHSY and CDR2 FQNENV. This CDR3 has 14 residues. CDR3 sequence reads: CASSQRGRNTEAFF. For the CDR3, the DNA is TGTGCCAGCAGCCAACGGGGAAGGAACACTGAAGCTTTCTTT.

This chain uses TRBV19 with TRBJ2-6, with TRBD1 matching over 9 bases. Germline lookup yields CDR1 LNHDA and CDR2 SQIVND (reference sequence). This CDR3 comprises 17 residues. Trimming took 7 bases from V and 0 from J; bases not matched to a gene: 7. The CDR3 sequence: CASIAGTGSSGANVLTF. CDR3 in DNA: TGTGCCAGTATTGCCGGGACAGGGAGCTCTGGGGCCAACGTCCTGACTTTC.

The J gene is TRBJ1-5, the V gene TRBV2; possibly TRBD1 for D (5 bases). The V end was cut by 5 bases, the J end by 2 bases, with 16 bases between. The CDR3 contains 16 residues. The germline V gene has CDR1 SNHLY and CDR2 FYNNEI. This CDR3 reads CASSRPGVRGNQPQHF. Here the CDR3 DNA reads TGTGCCAGCAGTCGGCCGGGGGTGAGGGGCAATCAGCCCCAGCATTTT.

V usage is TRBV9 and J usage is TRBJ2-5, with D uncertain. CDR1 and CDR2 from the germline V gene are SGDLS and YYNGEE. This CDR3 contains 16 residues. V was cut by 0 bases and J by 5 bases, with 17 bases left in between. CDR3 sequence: CASSVGAQAIGETQYF. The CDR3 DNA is TGTGCCAGCAGCGTAGGTGCTCAGGCAATTGGGGAGACCCAGTACTTC.

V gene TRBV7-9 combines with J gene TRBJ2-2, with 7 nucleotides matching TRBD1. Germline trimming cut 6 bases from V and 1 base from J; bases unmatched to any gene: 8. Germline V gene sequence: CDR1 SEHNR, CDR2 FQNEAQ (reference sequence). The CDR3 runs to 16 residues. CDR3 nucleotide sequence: TGTGCCAGCAGTCTCCAAGGGACAGAGAACACCGGGGAGCTGTTTTTT. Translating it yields CASSLQGTENTGELFF.

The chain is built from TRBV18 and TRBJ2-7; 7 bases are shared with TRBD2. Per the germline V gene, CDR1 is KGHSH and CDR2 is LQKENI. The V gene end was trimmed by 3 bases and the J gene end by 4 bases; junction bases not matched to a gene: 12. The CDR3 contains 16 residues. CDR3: CASSPKASGLGYEQYF. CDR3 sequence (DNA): TGTGCCAGCTCACCCAAGGCTAGCGGCCTGGGATACGAGCAGTACTTC.

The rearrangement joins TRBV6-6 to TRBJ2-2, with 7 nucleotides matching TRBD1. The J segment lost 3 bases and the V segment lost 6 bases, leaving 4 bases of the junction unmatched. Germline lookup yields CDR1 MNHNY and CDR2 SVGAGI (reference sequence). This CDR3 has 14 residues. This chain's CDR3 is CASRGGADTGELFF. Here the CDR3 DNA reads TGTGCCAGCAGAGGGGGCGCGGACACCGGGGAGCTGTTTTTT.

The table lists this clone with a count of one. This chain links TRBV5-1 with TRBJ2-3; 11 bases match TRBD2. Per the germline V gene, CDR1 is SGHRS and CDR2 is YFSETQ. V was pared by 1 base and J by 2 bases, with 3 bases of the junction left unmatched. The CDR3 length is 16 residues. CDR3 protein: CASSLTSGGLTDTQYF. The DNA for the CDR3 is TGCGCCAGCAGCTTGACTAGCGGGGGCCTCACAGATACGCAGTATTTT.

The CDR3 reads CASSLTPIYSNQPQHF. The CDR3 nucleotides read TGTGCCAGCAGCCTAACCCCAATATATAGCAATCAGCCCCAGCATTTT. The chain employs TRBV7-2 and TRBJ1-5; no clear D. Germline-derived CDR1 and CDR2 are SGHTA and FQGNSA. CDR3 length: 16 residues. V lost 5 bases and J 0 bases, leaving 14 bases between the germline ends.

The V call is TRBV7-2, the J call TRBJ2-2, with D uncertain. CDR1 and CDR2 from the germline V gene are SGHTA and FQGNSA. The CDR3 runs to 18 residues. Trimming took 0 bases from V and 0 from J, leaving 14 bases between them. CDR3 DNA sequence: TGTGCCAGCAGCTTAGCGGGTTGGGCAGGAACGAACACCGGGGAGCTGTTTTTT. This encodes CASSLAGWAGTNTGELFF.

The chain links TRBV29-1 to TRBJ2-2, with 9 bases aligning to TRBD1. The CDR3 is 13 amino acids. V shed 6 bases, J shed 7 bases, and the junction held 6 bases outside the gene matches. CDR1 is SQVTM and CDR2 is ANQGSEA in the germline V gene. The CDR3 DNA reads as TGCAGCGTACAGGGGGCGCAGGGCGGGGAGCTGTTTTTT. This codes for CSVQGAQGGELFF.

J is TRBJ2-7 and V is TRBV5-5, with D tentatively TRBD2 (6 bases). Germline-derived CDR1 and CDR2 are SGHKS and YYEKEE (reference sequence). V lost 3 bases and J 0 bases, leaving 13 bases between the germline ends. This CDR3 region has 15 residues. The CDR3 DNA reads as TGTGCCAGCAGCTCTACGGAGGGGATCTCCTACGAGCAGTACTTC. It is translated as CASSSTEGISYEQYF. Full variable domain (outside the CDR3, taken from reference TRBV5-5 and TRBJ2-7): DAGVTQSPTHLIKTRGQQVTLRCSPISGHKSVSWYQQVLGQGPQFIFQYYEKEERGRGNFPDRFSARQFPNYSSELNVNALLLGDSALYLCASSSTEGISYEQYFGPGTRLTVT.

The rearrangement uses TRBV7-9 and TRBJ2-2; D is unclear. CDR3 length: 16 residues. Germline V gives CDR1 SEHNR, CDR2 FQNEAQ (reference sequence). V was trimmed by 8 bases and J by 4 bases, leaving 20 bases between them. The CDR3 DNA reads TGTGCCAGCCACTACGGCAGTGGGTTATCCACCGGGGAGCTGTTTTTT. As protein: CASHYGSGLSTGELFF.

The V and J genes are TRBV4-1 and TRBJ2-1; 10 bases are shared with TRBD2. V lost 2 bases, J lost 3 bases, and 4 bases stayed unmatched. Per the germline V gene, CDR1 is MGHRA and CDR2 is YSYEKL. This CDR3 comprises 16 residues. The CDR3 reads CASSQTGTSVYNEQFF. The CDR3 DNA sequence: TGCGCCAGCAGCCAAACGGGGACTAGCGTCTACAATGAGCAGTTCTTC.

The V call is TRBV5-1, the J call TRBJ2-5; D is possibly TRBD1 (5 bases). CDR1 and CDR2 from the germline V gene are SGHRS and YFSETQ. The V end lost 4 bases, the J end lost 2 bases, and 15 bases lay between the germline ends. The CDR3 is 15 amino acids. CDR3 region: CASSLEGASQETQYF. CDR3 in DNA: TGCGCCAGCAGCCTCGAAGGGGCCTCTCAAGAGACCCAGTACTTC.

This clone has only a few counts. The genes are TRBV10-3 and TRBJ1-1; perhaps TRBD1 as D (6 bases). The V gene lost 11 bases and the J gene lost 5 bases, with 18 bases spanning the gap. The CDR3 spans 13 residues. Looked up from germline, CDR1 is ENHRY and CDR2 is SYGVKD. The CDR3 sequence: CASQAQGRTEAFF. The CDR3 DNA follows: TGTGCCTCCCAGGCACAGGGAAGGACTGAAGCTTTCTTT.